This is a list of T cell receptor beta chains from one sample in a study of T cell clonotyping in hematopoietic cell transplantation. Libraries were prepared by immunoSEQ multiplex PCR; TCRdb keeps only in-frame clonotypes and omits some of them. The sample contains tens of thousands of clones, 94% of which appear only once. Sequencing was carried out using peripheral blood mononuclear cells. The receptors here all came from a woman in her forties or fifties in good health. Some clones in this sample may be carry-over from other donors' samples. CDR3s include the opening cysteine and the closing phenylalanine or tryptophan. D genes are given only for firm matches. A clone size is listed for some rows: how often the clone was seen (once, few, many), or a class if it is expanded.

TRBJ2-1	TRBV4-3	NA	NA	CASSQQGSGHYNEQFF	TGCGCCAGCAGCCAACAGGGATCCGGCCACTACAATGAGCAGTTCTTC
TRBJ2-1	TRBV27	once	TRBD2	CASSRGDNEQFF	TGTGCCAGCAGTCGGGGGGACAATGAGCAGTTCTTC
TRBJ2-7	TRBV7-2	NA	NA	CASSLAGVYEQYF	TGTGCCAGCAGCTTAGCGGGGGTCTACGAGCAGTACTTC
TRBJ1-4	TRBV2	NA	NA	CASSEPRLGRREKLFF	TGTGCCAGCAGTGAACCACGACTTGGAAGGCGAGAAAAACTGTTTTTT
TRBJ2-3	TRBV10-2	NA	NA	CASKSAGQTDTQYF	TGCGCCAGCAAATCTGCGGGGCAAACAGATACGCAGTATTTT
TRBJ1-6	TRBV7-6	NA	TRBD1	CASSLAVAGTVRPPLHF	TGTGCCAGCAGCTTAGCGGTGGCCGGGACAGTGAGGCCACCCCTCCACTTT
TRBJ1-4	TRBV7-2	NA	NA	CASSLMSSGPEEKLFF	TGTGCCAGCAGCTTAATGAGTTCTGGCCCGGAGGAAAAACTGTTTTTT
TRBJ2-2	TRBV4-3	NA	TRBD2	CASSQERGGGELFF	TGCGCCAGCAGCCAAGAACGGGGGGGCGGGGAGCTGTTTTTT
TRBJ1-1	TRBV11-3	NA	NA	CASSLVGAWNTEAFF	TGTGCCAGCAGCTTAGTAGGGGCCTGGAACACTGAAGCTTTCTTT
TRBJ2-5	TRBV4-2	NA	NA	CASSQERPSETQYF	TGTGCCAGCAGCCAAGAACGGCCTTCGGAAACCCAGTACTTC
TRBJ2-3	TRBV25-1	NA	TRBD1	CASSGFKAGGTDTQYF	TGTGCCAGCAGTGGATTTAAGGCAGGGGGTACAGATACGCAGTATTTT
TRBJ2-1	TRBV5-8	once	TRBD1	CASRTTGTNEQFF	TGTGCCAGCAGAACGACAGGGACGAATGAGCAGTTCTTC
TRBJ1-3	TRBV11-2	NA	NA	CASSWHLPRASSGNTIYF	TGTGCCAGCAGCTGGCATCTCCCGCGTGCTTCCTCTGGAAACACCATATATTTT
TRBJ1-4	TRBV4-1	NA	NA	CASSQEQGRRGPTNEKLFF	TGCGCCAGCAGCCAAGAGCAGGGACGGAGGGGTCCAACTAATGAAAAACTGTTTTTT
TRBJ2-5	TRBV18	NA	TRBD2	CASSGTNGETQYF	TGTGCCAGCTCCGGGACTAACGGGGAGACCCAGTACTTC
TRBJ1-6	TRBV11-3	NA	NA	CASSLGRSLNSPLHF	TGTGCCAGCAGCTTAGGACGGAGCCTAAATTCACCCCTCCACTTT
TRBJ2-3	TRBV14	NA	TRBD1	CASSKPTGVVTDTQYF	TGTGCCAGCAGCAAACCTACAGGGGTGGTCACAGATACGCAGTATTTT
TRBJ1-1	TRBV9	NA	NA	CASSVGGNGGTEAFF	TGTGCCAGCAGCGTAGGAGGTAATGGAGGCACTGAAGCTTTCTTT
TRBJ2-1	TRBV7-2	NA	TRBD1	CASSTPGQVDYNEQFF	TGTGCCAGCAGCACCCCGGGACAGGTAGATTACAATGAGCAGTTCTTC
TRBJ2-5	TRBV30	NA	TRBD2	CAWSHTGLAGSETQYF	TGTGCCTGGAGCCACACGGGACTAGCGGGGAGTGAGACCCAGTACTTC
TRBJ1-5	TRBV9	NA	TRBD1	CASSVEEGAGQPQHF	TGTGCCAGCAGCGTTGAGGAGGGGGCAGGCCAGCCCCAGCATTTT
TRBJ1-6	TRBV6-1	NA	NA	CASSLHTASSPLHF	TGTGCCAGCAGTCTCCACACAGCGAGTTCACCCCTCCACTTT
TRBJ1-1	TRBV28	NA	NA	CASSPHRENTEAFF	TGTGCCAGCAGTCCCCACAGGGAGAACACTGAAGCTTTCTTT
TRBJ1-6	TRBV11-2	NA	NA	CASSFGQVYNSPLHF	TGTGCCAGCAGCTTCGGACAAGTCTATAATTCACCCCTCCACTTT
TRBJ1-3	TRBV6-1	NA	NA	CASSEEAVSSGNTIYF	TGTGCCAGCAGTGAAGAGGCGGTTAGCTCTGGAAACACCATATATTTT
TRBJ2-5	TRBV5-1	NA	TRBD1	CASSLLGQGGETQYF	TGCGCCAGCAGCTTACTGGGACAGGGAGGGGAGACCCAGTACTTC
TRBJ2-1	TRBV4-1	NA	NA	CASSQSQRDEQFF	TGCGCCAGCAGCCAAAGTCAAAGGGATGAGCAGTTCTTC
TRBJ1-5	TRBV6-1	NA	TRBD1	CASSEYGQGNQPQHF	TGTGCCAGCAGTGAATATGGACAGGGTAATCAGCCCCAGCATTTT
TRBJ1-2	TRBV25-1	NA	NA	CASSENIKDGYTF	TGTGCCAGCAGTGAAAATATTAAGGATGGCTACACCTTC
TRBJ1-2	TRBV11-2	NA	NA	CASSRSGLLDYGYTF	TGTGCCAGCAGCCGGTCGGGCCTGCTGGACTATGGCTACACCTTC
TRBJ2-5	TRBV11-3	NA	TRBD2	CASSSRLAGGQETQYF	TGTGCCAGCAGCTCCAGACTAGCGGGGGGCCAAGAGACCCAGTACTTC
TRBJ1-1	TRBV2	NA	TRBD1	CASSFQGQLGTEAFF	TGTGCCAGCAGTTTTCAGGGACAGCTTGGCACTGAAGCTTTCTTT
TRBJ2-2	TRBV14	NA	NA	CASSQVTGGGTGELFF	TGTGCCAGCAGCCAAGTAACGGGGGGCGGCACCGGGGAGCTGTTTTTT
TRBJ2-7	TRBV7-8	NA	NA	CASSKPLMGEQYF	TGTGCCAGCAGCAAGCCTCTCATGGGCGAGCAGTACTTC
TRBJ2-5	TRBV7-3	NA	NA	CASSLIGGYQETQYF	TGTGCCAGCAGCTTAATAGGAGGGTACCAAGAGACCCAGTACTTC
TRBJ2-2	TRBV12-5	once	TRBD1	CASGLVTGAVTGELFF	TGTGCTAGTGGTTTGGTAACAGGGGCGGTCACCGGGGAGCTGTTTTTT
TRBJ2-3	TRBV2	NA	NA	CASRRDGTDTQYF	TGTGCCAGCAGGAGGGATGGCACAGATACGCAGTATTTT